Listed here are 25 T cell receptor beta chains from one sample, sequenced in a study of Graves' ophthalmopathy and Graves' hyperthyroidism. As the template, RNA transcripts were used to amplify TCR beta CDR3 regions. RT-PCR in the first round used HTBI primers; a second-round multiplex PCR followed. TCRdb re-derived calls from the multiplex PCR reads in MiXCR, one entry per CDR3 protein. The sample consists of about 400,000 distinct CDR3 sequences, around 20% of them appearing once. The material sequenced was peripheral blood. These TCRs come from a woman aged 18 to 35 with stable Graves' hyperthyroidism.

This clonotype was seen many times. The chain uses TRBV11-2 and TRBJ2-2; 7 bases agree with TRBD2. Per the germline V gene, CDR1 is SGHAT and CDR2 is FQNNGV. CDR3 length: 16 amino acids. V lost 0 bases, J lost 1 base, and 2 bases stayed unmatched. In nucleotides, the CDR3 is TGTGCCAGCAGCTTAGAACGGACTAGGAACACCGGGGAGCTGTTTTTT. Encoded protein: CASSLERTRNTGELFF.

The chain is built from TRBV5-5 and TRBJ2-7; D gene unclear. V was cut by 2 bases and J by 2 bases, with 11 bases left in between. Germline V CDR1 and CDR2: SGHKS, YYEKEE (reference sequence). CDR3 length: 14 residues. CDR3 sequence: CASSLRNRAYEQYF. The CDR3 nucleotides read TGTGCCAGCAGCTTAAGGAACAGAGCCTACGAGCAGTACTTC.

The V gene is TRBV12-3 or TRBV12-4, the J gene TRBJ1-2; 10 positions agree with TRBD1. J lost 6 bases, V lost 4 bases, and 8 bases had no gene match. This CDR3 is 15 amino acids long. CDR3 amino acids: CASSSYRDRGNGYTF. CDR3 sequence (DNA): TGTGCCAGCAGTTCATACCGGGACAGGGGCAATGGCTACACCTTC.

This clonotype came up many times. V is TRBV5-1 and J is TRBJ2-7, with 8 bases matching TRBD1. V lost 1 base to trimming and J lost 4 bases; unmatched junction nucleotides: 4. This CDR3 has 14 amino acids. Germline V gene data show CDR1 as SGHRS and CDR2 as YFSETQ. The CDR3 coding sequence is TGCGCCAGCAGCTTGAAGGACAGGGCGTACGAGCAGTACTTC. Translating it yields CASSLKDRAYEQYF.

This clonotype has more than one count but fewer than ten. The chain combines TRBV11-2 with TRBJ2-7, with 7 bases fitting TRBD1. V lost 0 bases, J lost 4 bases, and 9 bases stayed unmatched. The CDR3 runs 16 residues. In germline, CDR1 is SGHAT, CDR2 FQNNGV. Here the CDR3 DNA reads TGTGCCAGCAGCTTAGAGCAACAGGGGCTAGGGTACGAGCAGTACTTC. Translated: CASSLEQQGLGYEQYF. The whole variable domain, filled in from reference TRBV11-2 and TRBJ2-7, reads EAGVAQSPRYKIIEKRQSVAFWCNPISGHATLYWYQQILGQGPKLLIQFQNNGVVDDSQLPKDRFSAERLKGVDSTLKIQPAKLEDSAVYLCASSLEQQGLGYEQYFGPGTRLTVT.

This clonotype occurred many times. V gene TRBV6-5 combines with J gene TRBJ1-1; D possibly corresponds to TRBD1 (5 bases). Per the germline V gene, CDR1 is MNHEY and CDR2 is SVGAGI. V was shortened by 6 bases and J by 0 bases, with 14 bases between the two germline ends. The length of the CDR3 is 15 residues. CDR3 protein: CASRRGSALNTEAFF. In DNA form, the CDR3 reads TGTGCCAGCAGGAGGGGTTCAGCACTGAACACTGAAGCTTTCTTT.

This clonotype was detected many times. The chain carries TRBV6-1 and TRBJ1-5; 7 positions agree with TRBD1. Germline trimming cut 7 bases from V and 5 bases from J; bases unmatched to any gene: 2. Germline values: CDR1 MNHNS, CDR2 SASEGT. The CDR3 is made up of 12 amino acids. In DNA form, the CDR3 reads TGTGCCAGCAACACAGGGGATCAGCCCCAGCATTTT. Its translation: CASNTGDQPQHF.

Many counts were recorded for this clonotype. This chain uses TRBV15 with TRBJ2-7; possibly TRBD2 for D (6 bases). CDR1 and CDR2 from the germline V gene are LNHNV and YYDKDF (reference sequence). V dropped 0 bases and J dropped 3 bases, with 9 bases sitting between them. The CDR3 has 14 amino acids. Written as DNA, the CDR3 is TGTGCCACCAGCAGAGAGTTGGACTACTACGAGCAGTACTTC. Encoded protein: CATSRELDYYEQYF.

This clonotype was observed once. A much larger clone is a single base away; this may be a read error. Given the absence of the conserved phenylalanine or tryptophan at the CDR3 end, a read error is likely. This sequence joins TRBV2 and TRBJ2-7, with 8 bases that match TRBD2. The V gene's germline CDR1 is SNHLY and CDR2 FYNNEI. The CDR3 loop spans 14 amino acids. V was clipped by 5 bases and J by 5 bases; unmatched bases: 8. The CDR3 here is CASSWESGGDEQYL. The CDR3 nucleotides are TGTGCCAGCAGTTGGGAAAGCGGGGGCGACGAGCAGTACTTG.

This clonotype has at least ten counts. The V and J genes are TRBV25-1 and TRBJ1-5, with D maybe TRBD1 (6 bases). The CDR3 consists of 15 residues. Per the germline V gene, CDR1 is MGHDK and CDR2 is SYGVNS. Trimming shortened V by 2 bases and J by 5 bases, and 13 bases separated the two germline ends. This CDR3 reads CASSEGTSTHQPQHF. As DNA, the CDR3 is TGTGCCAGCAGTGAAGGGACATCAACTCATCAGCCCCAGCATTTT.

In regard to this clonotype: A much larger clone differs by one base, so this may be a read error. The chain is built from TRBV6-2 or TRBV6-3 and TRBJ2-7; the D gene is possibly TRBD2 (5 bases). Germline lookup yields CDR1 MNHEY and CDR2 SVGEGT. The CDR3 is 15 amino acids. The CDR3 DNA reads TGTGCCAGCAGTTACGGAGGATCGGGTTCCTACGAGCAGTGCTTC. It encodes CASSYGGSGSYEQCF.

This chain connects TRBV28 to TRBJ1-5; D not resolved. Between the trimmed V and J ends, which lost 5 bases and 0 bases, there was a span of 11 bases. The germline V gene encodes CDR1 MDHEN and CDR2 SYDVKM. The length of the CDR3 is 15 residues. DNA of the CDR3: TGTGCCAGCAGTCTGCCAGGTAATAGCAATCAGCCCCAGCATTTT. Amino acid sequence: CASSLPGNSNQPQHF.

V and J are TRBV10-3 and TRBJ1-2; TRBD1 matches at 8 bases. Trimming at V came to 10 bases and at J to 3 bases, leaving 16 bases not matched to a gene. The CDR3 loop spans 16 amino acids. The germline gives CDR1 ENHRY, CDR2 SYGVKD. The CDR3 DNA is TGTGCCAACAGCGGGGGGGACAGGATTACCTACTATGGCTACACCTTC. Translation gives CANSGGDRITYYGYTF.

V gene TRBV30 combines with J gene TRBJ2-7; no reliable D call. The germline V gene has CDR1 GTSNPN and CDR2 SVGIG (reference sequence). The CDR3 sequence is 13 residues long. V was trimmed by 4 bases and J by 3 bases, leaving 13 bases between them. This CDR3 is CAWTPGSLYEQYF. In DNA form, the CDR3 reads TGTGCCTGGACCCCGGGTTCCCTCTACGAGCAGTACTTC.

This clonotype showed up many times. As DNA, the CDR3 is TGTGCCAGCAGTTTAGAACTAGCGGTTAGCACAGATACGCAGTATTTT. It codes for CASSLELAVSTDTQYF. The chain joins TRBV28 to TRBJ2-3, with 8 positions matching TRBD2. The ends lost 2 bases at V and 0 bases at J; junction bases unmatched: 4. The CDR3 runs to 16 residues. The germline V gene has CDR1 MDHEN and CDR2 SYDVKM.

The chain carries TRBV6-4 and TRBJ1-2, with 7 bases lining up with TRBD1. The CDR3 consists of 13 residues. Germline CDR1 is MRHNA and CDR2 is SNTAGT. Germline trimming cut 7 bases from V and 6 bases from J; bases unmatched to any gene: 8. As DNA, the CDR3 is TGTGCCAGCAACATCGGAACAGGGGATGGCTACACCTTC. It encodes CASNIGTGDGYTF.

This clonotype was observed at least ten times. V usage is TRBV7-2 and J usage is TRBJ2-2; the match to TRBD1 covers 9 bases. Germline V gene lookup returns CDR1 SGHTA and CDR2 FQGNSA. V lost 4 bases, J lost 0 bases, and 0 bases stayed unmatched. CDR3 length equals 15 residues. CDR3 DNA sequence: TGTGCCAGCAGCTACAGGGGGCCGAACACCGGGGAGCTGTTTTTT. Protein product: CASSYRGPNTGELFF.

A note on this clonotype: A much larger clonotype is one base distant, so this may be a read error. The V and J genes are TRBV5-1 and TRBJ2-2; a possible D gene is TRBD2 (6 bases). Looked up from germline, CDR1 is SGHRS and CDR2 is YFSETQ. This CDR3 region has 14 residues. The CDR3 spells CASSSGVGGGELCF. The DNA for the CDR3 is TGCGCCAGCAGCTCCGGGGTCGGCGGCGGGGAGCTGTGTTTT.

With regard to this clonotype: A clone one base away is much larger, so this may be a read error. The gene calls are TRBV13 and TRBJ2-5, with 7 nucleotides matching TRBD2. Germline loops: CDR1 PRHDT, CDR2 FYEKMQ (reference sequence). This CDR3 has 14 residues. As DNA, the CDR3 is TGTGCCAGCAGCGTCCGGACTAGACAAGAGATCCAGTACTTC. Translating gives CASSVRTRQEIQYF. Full variable domain (rest looked up from reference TRBV13 and TRBJ2-5): AAGVIQSPRHLIKEKRETATLKCYPIPRHDTVYWYQQGPGQDPQFLISFYEKMQSDKGSIPDRFSAQQFSDYHSELNMSSLELGDSALYFCASSVRTRQEIQYFGPGTRLLVL.

This clonotype was counted a few times. The gene calls are TRBV29-1 and TRBJ2-2, with 7 bases identical to TRBD2. The V and J ends lost 4 bases and 4 bases, in that order; junction bases with no gene match: 9. Per the germline V gene, CDR1 is SQVTM and CDR2 is ANQGSEA. The CDR3 is made up of 15 amino acids. DNA for the CDR3: TGCAGCGTTGGAGCGGGAAATGCGGGCACCGGGGAGCTGTTTTTT. It encodes CSVGAGNAGTGELFF.

This clonotype was observed many times. The chain carries TRBV20-1 and TRBJ1-5, with TRBD1 matching 8 bases. This CDR3 has 13 amino acids. The trim removed 5 bases at V and 6 bases at J, leaving 6 bases unmatched. CDR1 and CDR2 from the germline V gene are DFQATT and SNEGSKA (reference sequence). CDR3 DNA sequence: TGCAGTGCTTCGGACAGGGATAGTCAGCCCCAGCATTTT. It yields the protein CSASDRDSQPQHF.

As to this clonotype: A clone one base away is much larger, so this may be a read error. The DNA of the CDR3 is TGTGCCAGCAGCTTACACGGACGGGACAGCCAAGAGACCAAGTACTTC. This translates into CASSLHGRDSQETKYF. The chain carries TRBV7-9 and TRBJ2-5; 7 bases are a match to TRBD1. The CDR3 length is 16 residues. Per the germline V gene, CDR1 is SEHNR and CDR2 is FQNEAQ (reference sequence).

In this sample, this clonotype turned up many times. The V gene is TRBV5-1, the J gene TRBJ1-1; D unclear. The length of the CDR3 is 14 residues. Germline assignment: CDR1 SGHRS and CDR2 YFSETQ. V was pared by 0 bases and J by 0 bases, with 6 bases between. The CDR3 loop is CASSLGSLNTEAFF. The CDR3 DNA reads TGCGCCAGCAGCTTGGGATCTCTGAACACTGAAGCTTTCTTT.

This clonotype was observed many times. The chain carries TRBV12-3 or TRBV12-4 and TRBJ1-1; D is undetermined. Trimming removed 3 bases from V and 1 base from J, with 9 bases in between. The CDR3 spans 14 residues. The CDR3 region is CASSFGSRNTEAFF. CDR3 in DNA: TGTGCCAGCAGTTTCGGGAGCCGGAACACTGAAGCTTTCTTT.

This chain uses TRBV28 with TRBJ2-7, with unresolved D. Trimming pared 1 base from V and 5 bases from J, leaving 6 bases between. This CDR3 region has 12 residues. CDR1 MDHEN and CDR2 SYDVKM come from the germline V gene. CDR3 DNA: TGTGCCAGCAGTTTATTACCGGACGAGCAGTACTTC. Its protein product is CASSLLPDEQYF.